These 25 T cell receptor beta chains were all obtained from the same sample, sequenced in a study of blood T cell repertoires in COVID-19. This table comes from immunoSEQ multiplex PCR, and its TCRdb copy is limited to in-frame clones, with some not included. The sample includes about 370,000 clones, roughly nine tenths of them seen just once. Input material: PBMCs or T cells enriched from blood (not recorded which). These receptors originate from a man between 18 and 35 years old who had recovered from COVID-19.

This chain joins TRBV13 and TRBJ1-2, with 7 bases lining up with TRBD1. Germline CDR1 is PRHDT and CDR2 is FYEKMQ (reference sequence). With 4 bases clipped from V and 10 bases from J, the junction kept 9 bases outside the gene matches. CDR3 length: 13 residues. The CDR3 loop reads CASSWRQGGDYTF. The CDR3 nucleotides are TGTGCCAGCAGCTGGAGACAGGGCGGCGACTACACCTTC. Full variable domain (rest looked up from reference TRBV13 and TRBJ1-2): AAGVIQSPRHLIKEKRETATLKCYPIPRHDTVYWYQQGPGQDPQFLISFYEKMQSDKGSIPDRFSAQQFSDYHSELNMSSLELGDSALYFCASSWRQGGDYTFGSGTRLTVV.

The V and J genes are TRBV18 and TRBJ2-1, with 8 positions matching TRBD2. Germline V lookup: CDR1 KGHSH, CDR2 LQKENI. The CDR3 runs 15 residues. Losses at the gene ends were 2 bases for V and 7 bases for J; bases not matched to a gene: 7. The CDR3 is CASSPGEAGANEQFF. The CDR3 DNA reads TGTGCCAGCTCACCAGGGGAAGCGGGAGCGAATGAGCAGTTCTTC.

As DNA, the CDR3 is TGTGCCAGCTCACCAAGCCGCGGAGGCAATGAGCAGTTCTTC. It translates to CASSPSRGGNEQFF. This chain connects TRBV18 to TRBJ2-1; TRBD2 is a possible D gene (5 bases). CDR3 size: 14 residues. V lost 2 bases to trimming and J lost 6 bases, with 11 bases between them. Germline V gene data show CDR1 as KGHSH and CDR2 as LQKENI.

The chain employs TRBV6-5 and TRBJ1-5, with 9 bases fitting TRBD1. The CDR3 covers 15 residues. With V trimmed by 7 bases and J by 3 bases, 7 bases remained unmatched. The germline CDR1 and CDR2 sequences are MNHEY and SVGAGI. The CDR3 spells CASMDRGLYNQPQHF. The CDR3 bases are TGTGCCAGCATGGACAGGGGACTGTACAATCAGCCCCAGCATTTT.

This clone appeared once. The chain couples TRBV19 to TRBJ1-1; possible D gene TRBD1, 6 bases. The CDR3 runs 14 residues. The germline V gene encodes CDR1 LNHDA and CDR2 SQIVND (reference sequence). Trimming stripped 6 bases from V and 5 bases from J, with 16 bases between. The CDR3 reads CASRGEGGWTEAFF. DNA for the CDR3: TGTGCCAGTAGAGGGGAGGGGGGATGGACTGAAGCTTTCTTT.

J is TRBJ1-2 and V is TRBV29-1; D is unresolved. The CDR3 consists of 15 residues. The germline V gene has CDR1 SQVTM and CDR2 ANQGSEA. The V end was cut by 0 bases, the J end by 4 bases, with 15 bases between. In DNA, the CDR3 is TGCAGCGTTGAAGAGGCCGGCGAGGGCCTCTATGGCTACACCTTC. It translates to CSVEEAGEGLYGYTF.

V gene TRBV5-1 combines with J gene TRBJ1-1; 7 positions match TRBD1. The CDR3 totals 16 residues. Germline V gene lookup returns CDR1 SGHRS and CDR2 YFSETQ. V shed 1 base, J shed 2 bases, and the junction held 8 bases outside the gene matches. This CDR3 is CASSLPYRGRNTEAFF. For the CDR3, the DNA is TGCGCCAGCAGCTTGCCATACAGGGGAAGAAACACTGAAGCTTTCTTT.

V is TRBV13 and J is TRBJ1-1; D gene uncertain. The germline V and J ends were trimmed by 5 bases and 7 bases, with 11 bases remaining between them. Per germline, CDR1 PRHDT and CDR2 FYEKMQ (reference sequence). This CDR3 comprises 12 residues. The CDR3: CASSARGFEAFF. Written as DNA, the CDR3 is TGTGCCAGCAGCGCCAGAGGTTTTGAAGCTTTCTTT. The full variable domain, its missing parts supplied by reference TRBV13 and TRBJ1-1, is AAGVIQSPRHLIKEKRETATLKCYPIPRHDTVYWYQQGPGQDPQFLISFYEKMQSDKGSIPDRFSAQQFSDYHSELNMSSLELGDSALYFCASSARGFEAFFGQGTRLTVV.

The gene calls are TRBV6-5 and TRBJ1-1; 9 bases agree with TRBD1. V lost 8 bases and J lost 5; bases outside the gene matches: 9. The CDR3 contains 14 residues. Germline CDR1 is MNHEY and CDR2 is SVGAGI. CDR3 loop: CASANRGQGTEAFF. The DNA for the CDR3 is TGTGCCAGCGCAAACAGGGGGCAGGGGACTGAAGCTTTCTTT.

The V call is TRBV4-1, the J call TRBJ1-3; a possible D gene is TRBD1 (6 bases). V lost 4 bases and J lost 0, with 10 bases in between. CDR1 MGHRA and CDR2 YSYEKL come from the germline V gene. The CDR3 runs to 15 residues. CDR3 nucleotide sequence: TGCGCCAGCAGCCGGGTGGGGGCCTCTGGAAACACCATATATTTT. Translation gives CASSRVGASGNTIYF.

On this clone itself: The identical CDR3 is also encoded by other nucleotide sequences in the sample. The gene calls are TRBV9 and TRBJ2-1, with TRBD1 matching over 9 bases. The CDR3 loop spans 15 amino acids. J gave up 6 bases and V 0 bases, and 4 bases lay outside the gene matches. The germline V gene encodes CDR1 SGDLS and CDR2 YYNGEE. The CDR3 spells CASSVAGQGRNEQFF. The CDR3 coding sequence is TGTGCCAGCAGCGTAGCGGGACAGGGACGCAATGAGCAGTTCTTC.

The chain recombines TRBV11-2 with TRBJ2-2, with 8 bases that match TRBD1. With V trimmed by 0 bases and J by 9 bases, 15 bases remained unmatched. The V gene's germline CDR1 is SGHAT and CDR2 FQNNGV. The CDR3 consists of 18 residues. The CDR3 protein is CASSLDPGQGVSHRELFF. The CDR3 region has the DNA TGTGCCAGCAGCTTAGACCCCGGACAGGGAGTAAGTCACAGGGAGCTGTTTTTT.

This chain connects TRBV7-9 to TRBJ2-5; 9 positions agree with TRBD1. Germline-derived CDR1 and CDR2 are SEHNR and FQNEAQ (reference sequence). V lost 4 bases to trimming and J lost 5 bases; unmatched junction nucleotides: 5. CDR3 length: 14 amino acids. Here the CDR3 reads CASSSQGARETQYF. The CDR3 DNA is TGTGCCAGCAGCTCACAGGGGGCTAGGGAGACCCAGTACTTC.

This chain joins TRBV7-6 and TRBJ2-1; 12 bases map to TRBD2. The CDR3 totals 17 residues. Germline-derived CDR1 and CDR2 are SGHVS and FNYEAQ. V was pared by 5 bases and J by 10 bases, with 15 bases of the junction left unmatched. The CDR3 loop reads CASSPPLAGGLYGEQFF. The CDR3 region has the DNA TGTGCCAGCAGCCCGCCTCTAGCGGGGGGGCTCTATGGGGAGCAGTTCTTC. The entire variable domain, with the rest obtained from reference TRBV7-6 and TRBJ2-1, is as follows: GAGVSQSPRYKVTKRGQDVALRCDPISGHVSLYWYRQALGQGPEFLTYFNYEAQQDKSGLPNDRFSAERPEGSISTLTIQRTEQRDSAMYRCASSPPLAGGLYGEQFFGPGTRLTVL.

The CDR3 DNA reads TGCGCCAGCAGCCAAGATACTAGCGGATTAATCTACGAGCAGTACTTC. This gives the protein CASSQDTSGLIYEQYF. The chain uses TRBV4-1 and TRBJ2-7, with 8 bases lining up with TRBD2. This CDR3 has 16 residues. Trimming at V came to 0 bases and at J to 3 bases, leaving 7 bases not matched to a gene. Germline V gene data show CDR1 as MGHRA and CDR2 as YSYEKL.

The rearrangement uses TRBV29-1 and TRBJ1-2; 7 bases are a match to TRBD1. From germline, CDR1 is SQVTM and CDR2 ANQGSEA. J lost 8 bases, V lost 7 bases, and 7 bases had no gene match. This CDR3 is 11 amino acids long. The CDR3 sequence: CSDDRDGGYTF. CDR3 in DNA: TGCAGCGATGACAGGGATGGCGGCTACACCTTC.

The chain links TRBV27 to TRBJ1-4, with D perhaps matching TRBD1 (5 bases). V lost 8 bases and J 6 bases, leaving 16 bases between the germline ends. CDR3 length equals 14 residues. In germline, CDR1 is MNHEY, CDR2 SMNVEV (reference sequence). The CDR3 bases are TGTGCCAGCTCCCCTATACGGGGGGATGAAAAACTGTTTTTT. Amino acid sequence: CASSPIRGDEKLFF.

The chain couples TRBV19 to TRBJ1-2; D unresolved. The V and J ends lost 5 bases and 5 bases respectively, with 9 bases between them. The germline V gene encodes CDR1 LNHDA and CDR2 SQIVND (reference sequence). This CDR3 has 12 residues. CDR3 nucleotide sequence: TGTGCCAGTAGTCCCAGGAGGTATGGCTACACCTTC. Translation gives CASSPRRYGYTF.

V is TRBV2 and J is TRBJ2-7; D is perhaps TRBD1 (6 bases). Germline CDR1 and CDR2: SNHLY and FYNNEI. V lost 5 bases and J 3 bases, leaving 14 bases between the germline ends. The CDR3 has 14 residues. The CDR3 region has the DNA TGTGCCAGCAGTAACACGGGACAAGGCTACGAGCAGTACTTC. Its protein product is CASSNTGQGYEQYF.

The chain has TRBV27 and TRBJ1-5; possibly TRBD1 for D (6 bases). Looked up from germline, CDR1 is MNHEY and CDR2 is SMNVEV (reference sequence). V lost 4 bases and J lost 2, with 12 bases in between. The CDR3 loop spans 15 amino acids. Here the CDR3 DNA reads TGTGCCAGCAGTTCAGACAACAGGGGCAATCAGCCCCAGCATTTT. Encoded protein: CASSSDNRGNQPQHF.

The gene calls are TRBV7-9 and TRBJ1-4; 10 bases are a match to TRBD1. With 5 bases clipped from V and 8 bases from J, the junction kept 8 bases outside the gene matches. CDR1 is SEHNR, CDR2 FQNEAQ, per germline (reference sequence). The CDR3 is 15 amino acids. The CDR3 loop reads CASSLTGTGAEKLFF. The CDR3 bases are TGTGCCAGCAGCCTCACCGGGACAGGGGCGGAAAAACTGTTTTTT.

The chain links TRBV5-4 to TRBJ1-2, with 8 positions matching TRBD1. V lost 6 bases, J lost 6 bases, and 13 bases stayed unmatched. This CDR3 has 15 amino acids. CDR1 is SGHNT and CDR2 is YYREEE in the germline V gene (reference sequence). In DNA form, the CDR3 reads TGTGCCAGCACACGGGACCGGGCAGGGGGCGATGGCTACACCTTC. This translates into CASTRDRAGGDGYTF.

This clone was seen only a few times. The chain couples TRBV6-2 or TRBV6-3 to TRBJ2-2; 10 bases agree with TRBD2. V was pared by 2 bases and J by 5 bases, with 8 bases of the junction left unmatched. This CDR3 comprises 17 residues. CDR1 MNHEY and CDR2 SVGEGT come from the germline V gene. For the CDR3, the DNA is TGTGCCAGCAGTTACCCCGCTAGCGGGAGCTCAACCGGGGAGCTGTTTTTT. Translated: CASSYPASGSSTGELFF.

This clone was observed a few times. The CDR3 protein is CASSLRLSQSGEQFF. CDR3 DNA: TGTGCCAGCAGTTTGCGGTTAAGCCAGAGCGGAGAGCAGTTCTTC. The rearrangement joins TRBV28 to TRBJ2-1, with a possible D match to TRBD2 (5 bases). V lost 3 bases to trimming and J lost 10 bases, with 19 bases between them. CDR3 length: 15 residues. CDR1 is MDHEN and CDR2 is SYDVKM in the germline V gene.

CDR3 region: CASSHAGGGEQFF. The CDR3 DNA reads as TGTGCCAGCAGCCACGCGGGGGGTGGTGAGCAGTTCTTC. This chain links TRBV7-6 with TRBJ2-1, with 8 bases lining up with TRBD2. This CDR3 has 13 amino acids. CDR1 is SGHVS, CDR2 FNYEAQ, per germline. V dropped 5 bases and J dropped 9; count of bases not matched to a gene: 6.